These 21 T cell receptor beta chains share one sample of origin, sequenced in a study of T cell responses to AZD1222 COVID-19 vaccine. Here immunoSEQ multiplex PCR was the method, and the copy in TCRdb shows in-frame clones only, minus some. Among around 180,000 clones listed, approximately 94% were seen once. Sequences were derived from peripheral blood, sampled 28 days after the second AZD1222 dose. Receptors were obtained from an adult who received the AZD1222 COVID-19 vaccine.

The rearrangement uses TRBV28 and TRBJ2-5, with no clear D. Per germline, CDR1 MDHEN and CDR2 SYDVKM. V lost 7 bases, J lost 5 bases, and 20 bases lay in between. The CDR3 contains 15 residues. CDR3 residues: CASKSGRARRETQYF. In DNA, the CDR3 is TGTGCCAGCAAGTCTGGTAGGGCTCGGCGGGAGACCCAGTACTTC.

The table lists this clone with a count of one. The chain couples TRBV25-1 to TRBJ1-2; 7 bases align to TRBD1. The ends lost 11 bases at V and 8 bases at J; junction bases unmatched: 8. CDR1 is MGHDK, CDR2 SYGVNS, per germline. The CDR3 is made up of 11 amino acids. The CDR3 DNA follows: TGTGCCTGGAGGGGGCGAGGCGGCTACACCTTC. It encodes CAWRGRGGYTF.

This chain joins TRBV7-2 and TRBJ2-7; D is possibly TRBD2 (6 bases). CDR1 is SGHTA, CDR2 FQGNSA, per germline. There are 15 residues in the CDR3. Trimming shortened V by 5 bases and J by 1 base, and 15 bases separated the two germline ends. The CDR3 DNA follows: TGTGCCAGCAGCCCCATACTAGCTGCATCCTACGAGCAGTACTTC. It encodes CASSPILAASYEQYF.

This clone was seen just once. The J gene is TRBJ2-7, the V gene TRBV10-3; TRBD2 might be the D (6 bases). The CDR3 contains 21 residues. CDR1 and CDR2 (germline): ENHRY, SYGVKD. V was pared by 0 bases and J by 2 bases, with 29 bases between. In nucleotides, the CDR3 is TGTGCCATCAGTGAGTCGTTAAGGGCGGATCAGGCGGGGCGCGGGGCCTACGAGCAGTACTTC. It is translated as CAISESLRADQAGRGAYEQYF.

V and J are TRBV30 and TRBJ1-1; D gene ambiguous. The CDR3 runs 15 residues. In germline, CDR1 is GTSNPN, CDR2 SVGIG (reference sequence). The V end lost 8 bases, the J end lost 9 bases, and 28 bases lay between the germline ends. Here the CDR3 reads CAGSDSTTGSGKAFF. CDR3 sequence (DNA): TGTGCCGGATCTGACTCTACCACGGGATCTGGAAAAGCTTTCTTT.

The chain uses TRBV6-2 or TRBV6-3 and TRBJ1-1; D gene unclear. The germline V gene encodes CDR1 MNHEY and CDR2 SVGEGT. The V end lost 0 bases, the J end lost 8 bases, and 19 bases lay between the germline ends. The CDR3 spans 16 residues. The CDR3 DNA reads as TGTGCCAGCAGTTACTCCGCGGCGGGCACTGGAGGGGAAGCTTTCTTT. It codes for CASSYSAAGTGGEAFF.

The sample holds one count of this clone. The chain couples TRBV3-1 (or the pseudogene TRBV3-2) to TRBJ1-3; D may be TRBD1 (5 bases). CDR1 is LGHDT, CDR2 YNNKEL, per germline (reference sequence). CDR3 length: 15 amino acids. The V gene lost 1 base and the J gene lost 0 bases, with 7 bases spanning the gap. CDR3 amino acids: CASSQAGNSGNTIYF. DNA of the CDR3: TGTGCCAGCAGCCAAGCAGGGAACTCTGGAAACACCATATATTTT.

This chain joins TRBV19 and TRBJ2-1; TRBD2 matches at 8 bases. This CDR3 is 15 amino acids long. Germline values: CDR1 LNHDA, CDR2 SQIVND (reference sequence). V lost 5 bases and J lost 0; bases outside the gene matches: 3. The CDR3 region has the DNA TGTGCCAGTAGTCAGAGCGGGAGCTCCTACAATGAGCAGTTCTTC. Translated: CASSQSGSSYNEQFF.

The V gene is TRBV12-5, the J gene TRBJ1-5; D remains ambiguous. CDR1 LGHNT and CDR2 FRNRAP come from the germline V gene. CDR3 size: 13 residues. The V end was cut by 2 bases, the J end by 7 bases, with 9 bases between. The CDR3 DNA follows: TGTGCTAGTGGTTTGTTTACGAACCAGCCCCAGCATTTT. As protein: CASGLFTNQPQHF.

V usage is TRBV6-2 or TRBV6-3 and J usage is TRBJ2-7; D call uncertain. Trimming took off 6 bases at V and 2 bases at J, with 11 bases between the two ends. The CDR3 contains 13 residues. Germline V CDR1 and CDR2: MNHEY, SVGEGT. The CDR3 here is CASSPIETYEQYF. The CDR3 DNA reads TGTGCCAGCAGCCCCATCGAGACCTACGAGCAGTACTTC.

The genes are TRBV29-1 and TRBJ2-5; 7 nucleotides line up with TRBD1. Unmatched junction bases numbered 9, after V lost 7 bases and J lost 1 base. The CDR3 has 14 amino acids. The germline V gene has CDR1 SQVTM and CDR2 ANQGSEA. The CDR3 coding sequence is TGCAGCGCCACCCTGACAGGGCGCCAAGAGACCCAGTACTTC. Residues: CSATLTGRQETQYF.

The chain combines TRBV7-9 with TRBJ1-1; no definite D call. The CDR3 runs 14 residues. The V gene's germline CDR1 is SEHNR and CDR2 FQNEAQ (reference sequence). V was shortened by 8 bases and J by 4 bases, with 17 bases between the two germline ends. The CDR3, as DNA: TGTGCCAGCTCAAGTCTAACAGCTGGCACTGAAGCTTTCTTT. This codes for CASSSLTAGTEAFF.

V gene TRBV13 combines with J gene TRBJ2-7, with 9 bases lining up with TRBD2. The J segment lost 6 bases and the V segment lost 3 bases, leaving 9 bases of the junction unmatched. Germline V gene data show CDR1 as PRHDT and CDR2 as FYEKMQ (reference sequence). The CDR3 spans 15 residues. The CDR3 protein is CASSFSGGLLAEQYF. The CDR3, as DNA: TGTGCCAGCAGCTTTAGCGGGGGCCTCCTCGCCGAGCAGTACTTC. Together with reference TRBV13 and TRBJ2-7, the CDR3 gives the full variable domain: AAGVIQSPRHLIKEKRETATLKCYPIPRHDTVYWYQQGPGQDPQFLISFYEKMQSDKGSIPDRFSAQQFSDYHSELNMSSLELGDSALYFCASSFSGGLLAEQYFGPGTRLTVT.

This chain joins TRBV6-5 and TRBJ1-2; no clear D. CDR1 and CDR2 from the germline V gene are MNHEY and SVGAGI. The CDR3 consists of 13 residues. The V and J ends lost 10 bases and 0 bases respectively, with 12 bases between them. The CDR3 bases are TGTGCCATTTCGTTAGCGGCTAACTATGGCTACACCTTC. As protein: CAISLAANYGYTF.

Here the CDR3 reads CASSATTENYGYTF. The CDR3 DNA sequence: TGTGCCAGCAGTGCCACGACAGAAAACTATGGCTACACCTTC. The rearrangement joins TRBV6-4 to TRBJ1-2; tentative D call: TRBD1 (5 bases). Germline assignment: CDR1 MRHNA and CDR2 SNTAGT. The V gene lost 4 bases and the J gene lost 2 bases, with 11 bases spanning the gap. The CDR3 is 14 amino acids.

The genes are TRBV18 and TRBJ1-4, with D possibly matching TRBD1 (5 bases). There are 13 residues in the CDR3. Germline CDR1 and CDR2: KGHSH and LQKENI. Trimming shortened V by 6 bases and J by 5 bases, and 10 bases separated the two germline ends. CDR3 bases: TGTGCCAGCTCCCAGGGTGGCAATGAAAAACTGTTTTTT. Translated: CASSQGGNEKLFF.

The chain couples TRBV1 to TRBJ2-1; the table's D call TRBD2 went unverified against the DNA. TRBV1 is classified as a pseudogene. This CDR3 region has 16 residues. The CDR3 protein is CTSSQTDFHDGNEQFF. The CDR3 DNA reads TGCACCAGCAGCCAGACGGATTTCCACGACGGGAATGAGCAGTTCTTC.

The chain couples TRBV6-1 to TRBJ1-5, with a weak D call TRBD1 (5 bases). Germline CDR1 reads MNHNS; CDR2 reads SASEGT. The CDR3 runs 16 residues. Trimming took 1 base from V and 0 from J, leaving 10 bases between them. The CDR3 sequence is CASSEVGGLSNQPQHF. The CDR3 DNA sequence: TGTGCCAGCAGTGAAGTGGGGGGACTTAGCAATCAGCCCCAGCATTTT.

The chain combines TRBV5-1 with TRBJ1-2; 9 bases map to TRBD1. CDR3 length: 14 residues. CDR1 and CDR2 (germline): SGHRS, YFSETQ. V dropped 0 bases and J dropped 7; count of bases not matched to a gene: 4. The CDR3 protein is CASSLGTGAIGYTF. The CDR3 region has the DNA TGCGCCAGCAGCTTGGGGACAGGGGCCATTGGCTACACCTTC.

This CDR3 is CASSRTEGEKLFF. CDR3 nucleotides: TGTGCCAGCAGTAGGACGGAGGGGGAAAAACTGTTTTTT. This chain links TRBV12-3 or TRBV12-4 with TRBJ1-4, with D tentatively TRBD1 (5 bases). With 5 bases removed from V and 8 bases from J, the gap between germline ends came to 12 bases. CDR3 length: 13 residues.

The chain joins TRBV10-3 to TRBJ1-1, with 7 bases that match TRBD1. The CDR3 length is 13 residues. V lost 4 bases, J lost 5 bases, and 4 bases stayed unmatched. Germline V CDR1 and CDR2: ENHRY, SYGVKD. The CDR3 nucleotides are TGTGCCATCAGTGCAGGGGGTTTGACTGAAGCTTTCTTT. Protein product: CAISAGGLTEAFF.